This T cell receptor beta chain was obtained from a study of T cells after posttransplantation cyclophosphamide. General observations from the study: Donor CD8+ memory clones often dominated recipient blood repertoires at later times.

This CDR3 has 16 residues. The ends were cut back, 0 bases at V and 0 bases at J, with 13 bases in the middle. Germline CDR1 SGHRS, CDR2 YFSETQ. Cyclophosphamide on days +3 and +4 followed busulfan-fludarabine conditioning and a marrow graft. This clone showed up many times. Its target is not known. TCRdb's copy holds only in-frame clones and misses some; the assay was immunoSEQ multiplex PCR. The sample gives around 26,000 clones, none seen only once, and the top ten clones hold 1.8%. The source material was PBMCs, sampled after allogeneic stem cell transplant with posttransplant cyclophosphamide. The chain couples TRBV5-1 to TRBJ2-7; D is uncertain. The clonotype was recovered from a young adult male patient who received an allogeneic stem cell transplant from a related donor, was CMV-positive, and had no GVHD. Some T cells may have come from the graft donor. The CDR3 spells CASSLAVAAGSYEQYF. The CDR3 DNA follows: TGCGCCAGCAGCTTGGCGGTGGCGGCCGGCTCCTACGAGCAGTACTTC.